These 28 T cell receptor beta chains share one sample of origin, sequenced in a study of sequential checkpoint blockade in melanoma. The treatment denotes: randomized to nivolumab then ipilimumab (arm A) or the reverse (arm B). Produced via immunoSEQ multiplex PCR; TCRdb's table is partial and in-frame only. The table lists some 17,000 clones, roughly 69% of them singletons. The source material was CD8+ T cells sorted from blood (inferred from file names), sampled from a patient given nivolumab and ipilimumab in sequence. The receptors originated from a human donor with melanoma.

CDR3: CASSQDSSGLNRWNTIYF. The CDR3 nucleotides read TGTGCCAGCAGCCAAGATTCTTCAGGACTGAATCGCTGGAACACCATATATTTT. V gene TRBV4-2 combines with J gene TRBJ1-3; D is uncertain. Per the germline V gene, CDR1 is LGHNA and CDR2 is YNFKEQ. V lost 0 bases and J 7 bases, leaving 22 bases between the germline ends. The CDR3 loop spans 18 amino acids.

This chain uses TRBV4-1 with TRBJ2-2; D possibly corresponds to TRBD2 (5 bases). The CDR3 runs to 14 residues. The germline CDR1 and CDR2 sequences are MGHRA and YSYEKL. Trimming cost V 0 bases and J 6 bases, with 8 bases left between them. The CDR3 is CASSQEGLSGELFF. DNA for the CDR3: TGCGCCAGCAGCCAAGAAGGACTTTCCGGGGAGCTGTTTTTT.

V usage is TRBV5-3 and J usage is TRBJ2-1, with a weak D call TRBD1 (6 bases). TRBV5-3 is an ORF for which the function is uncertain. The CDR3 loop spans 15 amino acids. Trimming took off 8 bases at V and 9 bases at J, with 24 bases between the two ends. The CDR3 region is CASSPGSQGKTEQFF. CDR3 DNA sequence: TGTGCCAGCAGTCCCGGCTCTCAGGGGAAGACTGAGCAGTTCTTC.

This chain joins TRBV13 and TRBJ1-1; no reliable D call. The germline gives CDR1 PRHDT, CDR2 FYEKMQ (reference sequence). The CDR3 sequence is 14 residues long. Deletions cut 0 bases from V and 2 bases from J, with 7 bases between. The CDR3 reads CASSLGLGNTEAFF. The CDR3 DNA reads TGTGCCAGCAGCTTAGGCCTCGGTAACACTGAAGCTTTCTTT.

The genes are TRBV23-1 and TRBJ2-5; D is undetermined. TRBV23-1 is classed as an ORF, of uncertain function. This CDR3 spans 16 amino acids. V shed 8 bases and J shed 2 bases, with 21 bases lying between them. The CDR3 sequence: CASVPQLRGRQETQYF. DNA of the CDR3: TGCGCCAGCGTACCCCAGTTGCGCGGCAGACAAGAGACCCAGTACTTC.

This clone was seen only once. The chain links TRBV15 to TRBJ2-2; 8 bases map to TRBD2. The CDR3 is 15 amino acids. Germline CDR1 is LNHNV and CDR2 is YYDKDF (reference sequence). Trimming at V came to 3 bases and at J to 9 bases, leaving 9 bases not matched to a gene. CDR3 sequence: CATSRSLAEPRELFF. The CDR3 bases are TGTGCCACCAGCAGGTCACTAGCGGAACCGAGGGAGCTGTTTTTT. Full variable domain (missing parts from reference TRBV15 and TRBJ2-2): DAMVIQNPRYQVTQFGKPVTLSCSQTLNHNVMYWYQQKSSQAPKLLFHYYDKDFNNEADTPDNFQSRRPNTSFCFLDIRSPGLGDTAMYLCATSRSLAEPRELFFGEGSRLTVL.

In its sample, this clone was seen a few times. The chain uses TRBV10-3 and TRBJ2-2; D ambiguous. V was clipped by 2 bases and J by 5 bases, with 6 bases between them. Germline-derived CDR1 and CDR2 are ENHRY and SYGVKD. This CDR3 has 13 residues. This chain's CDR3 is CAISETDTGELFF. CDR3 DNA: TGTGCCATCAGTGAGACTGATACCGGGGAGCTGTTTTTT.

This clone was seen just once. The J gene is TRBJ2-7, the V gene TRBV28; 8 bases line up with TRBD1. The V and J ends lost 6 bases and 4 bases, in that order; junction bases with no gene match: 11. CDR1 is MDHEN, CDR2 SYDVKM, per germline. CDR3 size: 15 residues. As DNA, the CDR3 is TGTGCCAGCAGCTTGGACAGGGTCAACTCTTACGAGCAGTACTTC. It codes for CASSLDRVNSYEQYF.

This chain connects TRBV29-1 to TRBJ1-1, with D unclear. CDR3 length: 13 residues. Deletions cut 3 bases from V and 4 bases from J, with 12 bases between. Germline CDR1 SQVTM, CDR2 ANQGSEA. In DNA form, the CDR3 reads TGCAGCGTTGACGGCGGGATCGTCACTGAAGCTTTCTTT. It encodes CSVDGGIVTEAFF. The full variable domain, rest sourced from reference TRBV29-1 and TRBJ1-1, is SAVISQKPSRDICQRGTSLTIQCQVDSQVTMMFWYRQQPGQSLTLIATANQGSEATYESGFVIDKFPISRPNLTFSTLTVSNMSPEDSSIYLCSVDGGIVTEAFFGQGTRLTVV.

This chain links TRBV6-5 with TRBJ2-1, with D possibly TRBD2 on 7 matching bases. This CDR3 has 16 amino acids. Germline CDR1 reads MNHEY; CDR2 reads SVGAGI. Trimming shortened V by 0 bases and J by 5 bases, and 14 bases separated the two germline ends. Here the CDR3 reads CASSYSGGQGHNEQFF. CDR3 DNA: TGTGCCAGCAGTTACTCCGGGGGGCAGGGCCACAATGAGCAGTTCTTC.

This clone has only one observation. The V call is TRBV29-1, the J call TRBJ2-3; D possibly corresponds to TRBD1 (5 bases). Germline-derived CDR1 and CDR2 are SQVTM and ANQGSEA. The CDR3 extends over 17 amino acids. The V end was cut by 6 bases, the J end by 4 bases, with 26 bases between. The CDR3 sequence: CSVLIEGVVMTADTQYF. Here the CDR3 DNA reads TGCAGCGTCCTGATTGAAGGGGTGGTTATGACAGCAGATACGCAGTATTTT.

This chain uses TRBV6-1 with TRBJ2-1; D unresolved. Trimming took off 1 base at V and 0 bases at J, with 10 bases between the two ends. Germline-derived CDR1 and CDR2 are MNHNS and SASEGT. The CDR3 extends over 16 amino acids. CDR3 coding DNA: TGTGCCAGCAGTGAAGGGCTGGAGAACTCCTACAATGAGCAGTTCTTC. Protein sequence: CASSEGLENSYNEQFF.

V usage is TRBV7-2 and J usage is TRBJ2-5; 7 bases are a match to TRBD2. CDR1 and CDR2 from the germline V gene are SGHTA and FQGNSA. CDR3 length: 13 amino acids. Trimming at V came to 5 bases and at J to 5 bases, leaving 5 bases not matched to a gene. The CDR3 protein is CASSREVGETQYF. Here the CDR3 DNA reads TGTGCCAGCAGCCGGGAGGTTGGGGAGACCCAGTACTTC.

The table lists this clone with a few counts. V and J are TRBV7-3 and TRBJ2-1; TRBD2 matches at 7 bases. Germline CDR1 reads SGHTA; CDR2 reads FQGTGA. The CDR3 totals 15 residues. With V trimmed by 2 bases and J by 4 bases, 5 bases remained unmatched. This CDR3 is CASSLDAGAYNEQFF. The CDR3 DNA reads TGTGCCAGCAGCTTAGACGCGGGAGCGTACAATGAGCAGTTCTTC.

The chain recombines TRBV13 with TRBJ1-5; D is unclear. Looked up from germline, CDR1 is PRHDT and CDR2 is FYEKMQ (reference sequence). Between the trimmed V and J ends, which lost 4 bases and 5 bases, there was a span of 9 bases. The length of the CDR3 is 13 residues. CDR3 in amino acids: CASSSGLDQPQHF. The CDR3 DNA follows: TGTGCCAGCAGCTCAGGACTCGATCAGCCCCAGCATTTT.

As DNA, the CDR3 is TGCGCCAGCAGCGCGGGGGGGATGAACACTGAAGCTTTCTTT. Its protein product is CASSAGGMNTEAFF. The chain recombines TRBV5-1 with TRBJ1-1, with D possibly TRBD1 on 5 matching bases. CDR1 and CDR2 (germline): SGHRS, YFSETQ. This CDR3 has 14 amino acids. V was shortened by 4 bases and J by 0 bases, with 10 bases between the two germline ends.

There are a few counts of this clone. The rearrangement links TRBV7-6 to TRBJ2-7; D gene unclear. CDR1 and CDR2 (germline): SGHVS, FNYEAQ. This CDR3 comprises 15 residues. Trimming took off 3 bases at V and 2 bases at J, with 14 bases between the two ends. Here the CDR3 reads CASSFRIGETYEQYF. Here the CDR3 DNA reads TGTGCCAGCAGCTTTCGGATCGGAGAAACCTACGAGCAGTACTTC.

The chain couples TRBV11-3 to TRBJ2-1; 7 nucleotides match TRBD1. With 4 bases clipped from V and 2 bases from J, the junction kept 5 bases outside the gene matches. CDR3 size: 15 residues. Germline V gene sequence: CDR1 SGHNT, CDR2 YENEEA. CDR3 bases: TGTGCCAGCAGCTACCGGGACAGCGCCTACAATGAGCAGTTCTTC. Amino acid sequence: CASSYRDSAYNEQFF.

The rearrangement uses TRBV4-1 and TRBJ2-1; 9 bases agree with TRBD2. J gave up 6 bases and V 5 bases, and 8 bases lay outside the gene matches. Per germline, CDR1 MGHRA and CDR2 YSYEKL. CDR3 size: 15 residues. Written as DNA, the CDR3 is TGCGCCAGCAGCTATGGGACTAGCTCTCTCAATGAGCAGTTCTTC. This codes for CASSYGTSSLNEQFF.

The gene calls are TRBV15 and TRBJ1-1; TRBD1 is a possible D gene (5 bases). Trimming removed 3 bases at V and 5 bases at J, with 10 bases between. Germline-derived CDR1 and CDR2 are LNHNV and YYDKDF (reference sequence). There are 13 residues in the CDR3. The CDR3 loop reads CATSRIPGTEAFF. As DNA, the CDR3 is TGTGCCACCAGCAGGATCCCAGGGACTGAAGCTTTCTTT. Complete variable domain (other parts from reference TRBV15 and TRBJ1-1): DAMVIQNPRYQVTQFGKPVTLSCSQTLNHNVMYWYQQKSSQAPKLLFHYYDKDFNNEADTPDNFQSRRPNTSFCFLDIRSPGLGDTAMYLCATSRIPGTEAFFGQGTRLTVV.

The V gene is TRBV7-9, the J gene TRBJ1-2; 12 bases map to TRBD1. V gave up 4 bases and J gave up 3 bases; unmatched junction bases: 12. The CDR3 length is 18 residues. The germline CDR1 and CDR2 sequences are SEHNR and FQNEAQ (reference sequence). CDR3 sequence reads: CASSSRGRDRGPDYGYTF. The CDR3 DNA follows: TGTGCCAGCAGCTCACGCGGGCGGGACAGGGGGCCTGACTATGGCTACACCTTC.

As concerns this clone: A junction boundary mismatches the germline segment, possibly from a read error. The V and J genes are TRBV7-9 and TRBJ2-2; tentatively, D is TRBD2 (5 bases). This CDR3 is built from 16 residues. Germline CDR1 and CDR2: SEHNR and FQNEAQ (reference sequence). The CDR3 spells CASSPPRGQNIGELFF. DNA of the CDR3: TGTGCCAGCAGCCCCCCGCGAGGGCAGAACATCGGGGAGCTGTTTTTT.

In the case of this clone: The sample has other DNA sequences that encode this CDR3 too. The chain links TRBV15 to TRBJ1-2; 7 positions agree with TRBD1. Germline CDR1 and CDR2: LNHNV and YYDKDF (reference sequence). V was clipped by 3 bases and J by 7 bases; unmatched bases: 2. This CDR3 region has 12 residues. The chain's CDR3 is CATSRTGFGYTF. DNA of the CDR3: TGTGCCACCAGCAGGACAGGGTTTGGCTACACCTTC.

The genes are TRBV5-4 and TRBJ1-6; D is possibly TRBD1 (6 bases). V was trimmed by 0 bases and J by 8 bases, leaving 15 bases between them. The CDR3 contains 16 residues. The germline V gene has CDR1 SGHNT and CDR2 YYREEE (reference sequence). The CDR3 sequence: CASSLVLGGYDSPLHF. Written as DNA, the CDR3 is TGTGCCAGCAGCTTGGTGTTAGGGGGTTATGATTCACCCCTCCACTTT.

The genes are TRBV2 and TRBJ2-1; D possibly corresponds to TRBD2 (6 bases). Deletions cut 6 bases from V and 1 base from J, with 13 bases between. The CDR3 is made up of 15 amino acids. Germline lookup yields CDR1 SNHLY and CDR2 FYNNEI. The CDR3 region is CASSGTAQSYNEQFF. The CDR3 coding sequence is TGTGCCAGCAGCGGGACTGCCCAGTCCTACAATGAGCAGTTCTTC.

The rearrangement links TRBV7-6 to TRBJ2-3; tentative D call: TRBD2 (5 bases). Germline CDR1 and CDR2: SGHVS and FNYEAQ. The CDR3 is 13 residues long. V lost 1 base to trimming and J lost 5 bases, with 7 bases between them. The CDR3 here is CASSLGRGDTQYF. The CDR3 DNA reads as TGTGCCAGCAGCTTAGGCCGGGGAGATACGCAGTATTTT.

The gene calls are TRBV6-4 and TRBJ1-2; TRBD1 matches 11 bases. Per germline, CDR1 MRHNA and CDR2 SNTAGT. CDR3 size: 13 residues. After removal of 8 bases from V and 5 bases from J, the junction contained 4 bases not matched to a gene. Here the CDR3 DNA reads TGTGCCAGCTCCGGGACAGGGGGATATGGCTACACCTTC. This translates into CASSGTGGYGYTF.

This clone has only a few counts. The V gene is TRBV7-2, the J gene TRBJ2-3; 8 nucleotides align to TRBD1. The J segment lost 2 bases and the V segment lost 1 base, leaving 8 bases of the junction unmatched. The CDR3 spans 17 residues. Germline assignment: CDR1 SGHTA and CDR2 FQGNSA. The CDR3 loop is CASSLDTGGGDTDTQYF. The CDR3 DNA is TGTGCCAGCAGCTTAGATACAGGGGGTGGGGACACAGATACGCAGTATTTT.